A selection of T cell receptor beta chains follows, all from one sample in a study of graft-versus-host responses after intestinal transplantation. Antigen specificity for these receptors is unknown. The method was immunoSEQ multiplex PCR; TCRdb's version includes in-frame clones alone and lacks a portion of them. The repertoire holds around 110,000 clones, with about nine tenths as singletons. Sequences were derived from unstimulated CD4+ T cells sorted from spleen or lymph node cells, sampled before transplant. The receptors were gathered from a human donor who was the organ donor for an intestinal transplant. CDR3s include the opening cysteine and the closing phenylalanine or tryptophan. The D gene is left open where the match is weak. Not every row has a clone size; where given, it reads once, few, many or a size class.

size: NA
V: TRBV5-5
J: TRBJ2-3
D: NA
DNA: TGTGCCAGCAGATCGGGACCGCGGGTCACAGATACGCAGTATTTT
CDR3: CASRSGPRVTDTQYF

size: once
V: TRBV7-3
J: TRBJ2-1
D: NA
DNA: TGTGCCAGCAGCCTTTATGGGACCGCCTACAATGAGCAGTTCTTC
CDR3: CASSLYGTAYNEQFF

size: medium-sized
V: TRBV6-5
J: TRBJ1-2
D: NA
DNA: TGTGCCAGCAGTTACTCGCAGGGTTGGAGCTACACCTTC
CDR3: CASSYSQGWSYTF

size: medium-sized
V: TRBV6-1
J: TRBJ1-3
D: NA
DNA: TGTGCCAGCAGGCCAGGGAGGGGAAACACCATATATTTT
CDR3: CASRPGRGNTIYF

size: NA
V: TRBV18
J: TRBJ1-1
D: NA
DNA: TGTGCCAGCTCAGCCGACAGGCTGAACACTGAAGCTTTCTTT
CDR3: CASSADRLNTEAFF

size: NA
V: TRBV2
J: TRBJ1-1
D: NA
DNA: TGTGCCAGCAAATACAGGGCGGGGACTGAAGCTTTCTTT
CDR3: CASKYRAGTEAFF

size: NA
V: TRBV2
J: TRBJ2-3
D: NA
DNA: TGTGCCAGTCTGGAGGGGGGGATCACAGATACGCAGTATTTT
CDR3: CASLEGGITDTQYF

size: NA
V: TRBV7-2
J: TRBJ2-5
D: NA
DNA: NA
CDR3: CASSASVRAKQETQYF

size: NA
V: TRBV9
J: TRBJ2-2
D: NA
DNA: TGTGCCAGCAGCGTAGATCTGGGAGCGTCCGGGGAGCTGTTTTTT
CDR3: CASSVDLGASGELFF

size: once
V: TRBV5-5
J: TRBJ1-2
D: NA
DNA: TGTGCCAGCAGCTTAGACGGAACGGGGCTCTATGGCTACACCTTC
CDR3: CASSLDGTGLYGYTF

size: NA
V: TRBV18
J: TRBJ1-1
D: NA
DNA: TGTGCCAGCTCAACCCTCCACGGGACACTGAACACTGAAGCTTTCTTT
CDR3: CASSTLHGTLNTEAFF

size: once
V: TRBV25-1
J: TRBJ1-4
D: NA
DNA: TGTGCCAGCAGTGGAACATTCGTTAATGAAAAACTGTTTTTT
CDR3: CASSGTFVNEKLFF

size: NA
V: TRBV7-9
J: TRBJ2-5
D: TRBD2
DNA: TGTGCCAGCAGCTCAGGAAGACTAGCTGGAGATGAGACCCAGTACTTC
CDR3: CASSSGRLAGDETQYF

size: NA
V: TRBV5-4
J: TRBJ2-1
D: TRBD2
DNA: TGTGCCAGCAGCTTGGGCCTAGCGGGGTACAGCTCCTACAATGAGCAGTTCTTC
CDR3: CASSLGLAGYSSYNEQFF

size: NA
V: TRBV7-9
J: TRBJ2-1
D: TRBD1
DNA: TGTGCCAGCAGCTCGATAGGGGGACAGGACTCCTACAATGAGCAGTTCTTC
CDR3: CASSSIGGQDSYNEQFF

size: NA
V: TRBV29-1
J: TRBJ2-7
D: TRBD2
DNA: TGCAGCGTTGTGGGACTAGCGGGTATTATTACCTACGAGCAGTACTTC
CDR3: CSVVGLAGIITYEQYF

size: NA
V: TRBV5-5
J: TRBJ1-4
D: NA
DNA: TGTGCCAGCAGCCTGCGTGAGGCAGCAACTAATGAAAAACTGTTTTTT
CDR3: CASSLREAATNEKLFF

size: NA
V: TRBV30
J: TRBJ1-1
D: NA
DNA: TGTGCCTGGAGTACCGGGTTTCGCACTGAAGCTTTCTTT
CDR3: CAWSTGFRTEAFF

size: NA
V: TRBV5-6
J: TRBJ2-5
D: TRBD1
DNA: TGTGCCAGCAGCTTGGTGGGAACAGGGGTCCAGGAGACCCAGTACTTC
CDR3: CASSLVGTGVQETQYF

size: NA
V: TRBV6-4
J: TRBJ2-7
D: NA
DNA: TGTGCCAGCCCGGCCTACGAGCAGTACTTC
CDR3: CASPAYEQYF